Listed below are T cell receptor beta chains from one sample, sequenced in a study of metastatic and nonmetastatic thyroid tumors. Via MiXCR, TCRdb re-called the PCR reads. The data hold tens of thousands of clones, with 17% observed a single time. The sequencing input was tumor tissue. The receptors here all came from a female donor with papillary thyroid cancer or a benign thyroid nodule (not recorded which). Some clones in this sample may be carry-over from other donors' samples. Both conserved end residues are part of each CDR3. Fields, in order: clone size, V gene, D gene, J gene, CDR3 protein, CDR3 DNA. D genes are given only for firm matches. Clone size, where shown, is once, few, many, or a class for clones that have expanded.

clone size: .; V gene: TRBV29-1; D gene: TRBD2; J gene: TRBJ2-7; CDR3 protein: CSVGAAGAEQHF; CDR3 DNA: TGCAGCGTTGGAGCCGCGGGAGCCGAGCAGCACTTC
clone size: many; V gene: TRBV20-1; D gene: TRBD1; J gene: TRBJ2-7; CDR3 protein: CSARTGAHEQYF; CDR3 DNA: TGCAGTGCCCGGACAGGGGCCCACGAGCAGTACTTC
clone size: few; V gene: TRBV18; D gene: .; J gene: TRBJ2-5; CDR3 protein: CASSPTQPGGKETQYF; CDR3 DNA: TGTGCCAGCTCACCAACCCAACCAGGGGGGAAAGAGACCCAGTACTTC
clone size: many; V gene: TRBV2; D gene: TRBD1; J gene: TRBJ2-3; CDR3 protein: CASRPGQGEDTQYF; CDR3 DNA: TGTGCCAGCAGGCCGGGACAGGGAGAAGATACGCAGTATTTT
clone size: many; V gene: TRBV12-3/TRBV12-4; D gene: .; J gene: TRBJ2-1; CDR3 protein: CASSINEQFF; CDR3 DNA: TGTGCCAGCAGTATAAATGAGCAGTTCTTC
clone size: many; V gene: TRBV6-2/TRBV6-3; D gene: .; J gene: TRBJ1-2; CDR3 protein: CASSYSKLGGYTF; CDR3 DNA: TGTGCCAGCAGTTACTCGAAATTAGGTGGCTACACCTTC
clone size: few; V gene: TRBV6-1; D gene: TRBD2; J gene: TRBJ2-7; CDR3 protein: CASSETSGSSYEQYF; CDR3 DNA: TGTGCCAGCAGTGAAACTAGCGGGAGCTCCTACGAGCAGTACTTC
clone size: .; V gene: TRBV6-1; D gene: .; J gene: TRBJ2-7; CDR3 protein: CASIGKTGRISYEQYF; CDR3 DNA: TGTGCCAGCATTGGCAAAACAGGGCGCATCTCCTACGAGCAGTACTTC
clone size: many; V gene: TRBV11-2; D gene: TRBD2; J gene: TRBJ2-3; CDR3 protein: CASSALAGATTDTQYF; CDR3 DNA: TGTGCCAGCAGCGCACTAGCGGGAGCTACCACAGATACGCAGTATTTT
clone size: few; V gene: TRBV20-1; D gene: .; J gene: TRBJ1-5; CDR3 protein: CSARLTGSNQPQHF; CDR3 DNA: TGCAGTGCTAGGCTCACTGGGAGCAATCAGCCCCAGCATTTT
clone size: few; V gene: TRBV6-1; D gene: TRBD1; J gene: TRBJ2-1; CDR3 protein: CASSTPTGLPYNEQFF; CDR3 DNA: TGTGCCAGCAGTACCCCGACAGGGCTACCCTACAATGAGCAGTTCTTC
clone size: many; V gene: TRBV25-1; D gene: .; J gene: TRBJ2-7; CDR3 protein: CASSEYEGHYEQYF; CDR3 DNA: TGTGCCAGCAGTGAATATGAGGGACACTACGAGCAGTACTTC
clone size: .; V gene: TRBV5-6; D gene: .; J gene: TRBJ2-5; CDR3 protein: CASSLSGARRTQYF; CDR3 DNA: TGTGCCAGCAGCTTGTCGGGGGCGCGTCGGACCCAGTACTTC
clone size: many; V gene: TRBV6-1; D gene: .; J gene: TRBJ1-5; CDR3 protein: CASRVLGGPQHF; CDR3 DNA: TGTGCCAGCAGGGTACTAGGTGGGCCCCAGCATTTT
clone size: once; V gene: TRBV6-1; D gene: .; J gene: TRBJ1-1; CDR3 protein: CASSRSRKTEDFF; CDR3 DNA: TGTGCCAGCAGTCGCTCTAGGAAAACTGAAGATTTCTTT
clone size: many; V gene: TRBV19; D gene: TRBD2; J gene: TRBJ2-5; CDR3 protein: CASSASGRALGTQYF; CDR3 DNA: TGTGCCAGTAGCGCTAGCGGGAGGGCCTTGGGGACCCAGTACTTC
clone size: .; V gene: TRBV15; D gene: TRBD2; J gene: TRBJ2-5; CDR3 protein: CAASRVNPGLAKQETQYF; CDR3 DNA: TGTGCCGCCAGCAGAGTAAATCCGGGACTAGCGAAACAAGAGACCCAGTACTTC
clone size: many; V gene: TRBV7-2; D gene: .; J gene: TRBJ2-1; CDR3 protein: CASSFRQAIPNNEQFF; CDR3 DNA: TGTGCCAGCAGCTTCAGGCAGGCTATCCCAAACAATGAGCAGTTCTTC
clone size: many; V gene: TRBV11-3; D gene: .; J gene: TRBJ1-1; CDR3 protein: CASSLRQTTEAFF; CDR3 DNA: TGTGCCAGCAGTCTCCGACAGACCACTGAAGCTTTCTTT
clone size: medium-sized; V gene: TRBV6-2/TRBV6-3; D gene: TRBD2; J gene: TRBJ2-1; CDR3 protein: CASSPGLGFANEQFF; CDR3 DNA: TGTGCCAGCAGTCCGGGACTAGGGTTCGCCAATGAGCAGTTCTTC
clone size: many; V gene: TRBV11-2; D gene: TRBD1; J gene: TRBJ2-5; CDR3 protein: CASSPPGQGVRRETQYF; CDR3 DNA: TGTGCCAGCAGCCCACCGGGACAGGGGGTAAGAAGAGAGACCCAGTACTTC
clone size: many; V gene: TRBV13; D gene: TRBD1; J gene: TRBJ2-7; CDR3 protein: CASSLGQRHEQYF; CDR3 DNA: TGTGCCAGCAGCTTGGGACAGAGGCACGAGCAGTACTTC
clone size: many; V gene: TRBV20-1; D gene: .; J gene: TRBJ1-2; CDR3 protein: CSSKIMGAFYGYTF; CDR3 DNA: TGCAGTTCAAAAATCATGGGCGCCTTCTATGGCTACACCTTC
clone size: once; V gene: TRBV18; D gene: .; J gene: TRBJ1-3; CDR3 protein: CASSSRQCLSGNTIYF; CDR3 DNA: TGTGCCAGCTCAAGCCGACAGTGTCTCTCTGGAAATACCATATATTTT
clone size: many; V gene: TRBV27; D gene: .; J gene: TRBJ2-1; CDR3 protein: CASSSGGGYEQFF; CDR3 DNA: TGTGCCAGCAGTTCCGGTGGGGGTTATGAGCAGTTCTTC
clone size: many; V gene: TRBV7-2; D gene: .; J gene: TRBJ2-3; CDR3 protein: CASSLRRSTSTDTQYF; CDR3 DNA: TGTGCCAGCAGCTTACGGCGGAGCACTAGCACAGATACGCAGTATTTT
clone size: many; V gene: TRBV20-1; D gene: TRBD2; J gene: TRBJ2-7; CDR3 protein: CSARPAGGSYEQYF; CDR3 DNA: TGCAGTGCCAGACCAGCGGGAGGGTCCTACGAGCAGTACTTC
clone size: .; V gene: TRBV20-1; D gene: TRBD1; J gene: TRBJ1-5; CDR3 protein: CSAIDSTGGDQPQHF; CDR3 DNA: TGCAGTGCTATAGACTCGACAGGGGGAGATCAGCCCCAGCATTTT
clone size: .; V gene: TRBV5-1; D gene: .; J gene: TRBJ1-3; CDR3 protein: CASSLKGPSSGNTIYF; CDR3 DNA: TGCGCCAGCAGCTTAAAGGGGCCGAGCTCTGGAAACACCATATATTTT
clone size: many; V gene: TRBV16; D gene: .; J gene: TRBJ1-6; CDR3 protein: CASSPRDNSPLHF; CDR3 DNA: TGTGCCAGCAGCCCCAGGGATAATTCACCCCTCCACTTT
clone size: many; V gene: TRBV5-4; D gene: .; J gene: TRBJ2-6; CDR3 protein: CASSPGRSSGANVLTF; CDR3 DNA: TGTGCCAGCAGCCCCGGACGTAGCTCTGGGGCCAACGTCCTGACTTTC
clone size: few; V gene: TRBV12-3/TRBV12-4; D gene: TRBD1; J gene: TRBJ1-1; CDR3 protein: CASSFYRQGACMYTEAFF; CDR3 DNA: TGTGCCAGCAGTTTTTACAGACAGGGGGCCTGCATGTACACTGAAGCTTTCTTT
clone size: many; V gene: TRBV20-1; D gene: .; J gene: TRBJ1-5; CDR3 protein: CSAKREGSRNQPQHF; CDR3 DNA: TGCAGTGCTAAAAGGGAGGGGAGTCGCAATCAGCCCCAGCATTTT
clone size: many; V gene: TRBV20-1; D gene: TRBD2; J gene: TRBJ2-1; CDR3 protein: CSAKIAGGSYNEQFF; CDR3 DNA: TGCAGTGCTAAAATAGCGGGAGGGTCCTACAATGAGCAGTTCTTC
clone size: many; V gene: TRBV6-2/TRBV6-3; D gene: TRBD2; J gene: TRBJ2-7; CDR3 protein: CASSYHQIGLARRPREQYF; CDR3 DNA: TGTGCCAGCAGTTACCATCAAATCGGACTAGCGAGACGACCTAGGGAGCAGTACTTC
clone size: many; V gene: TRBV27; D gene: .; J gene: TRBJ2-7; CDR3 protein: CASRGSGLYEQYF; CDR3 DNA: TGTGCCAGCAGGGGCAGCGGACTCTACGAGCAGTACTTC
clone size: many; V gene: TRBV7-9; D gene: TRBD1; J gene: TRBJ2-7; CDR3 protein: CASTPGQGAEQYF; CDR3 DNA: TGTGCCAGCACCCCGGGACAGGGGGCGGAGCAGTACTTC
clone size: many; V gene: TRBV19; D gene: TRBD1; J gene: TRBJ1-1; CDR3 protein: CASNLDRGEAFF; CDR3 DNA: TGTGCCAGTAACCTCGACAGGGGTGAAGCTTTCTTT
clone size: many; V gene: TRBV28; D gene: .; J gene: TRBJ2-7; CDR3 protein: CASSAMGSYEQYF; CDR3 DNA: TGTGCCAGCAGCGCAATGGGATCCTACGAGCAGTACTTC
clone size: many; V gene: TRBV10-3; D gene: .; J gene: TRBJ1-1; CDR3 protein: CAISVAGRMNTEAFF; CDR3 DNA: TGTGCCATCAGTGTTGCGGGCAGGATGAACACTGAAGCTTTCTTT
clone size: many; V gene: TRBV6-1; D gene: .; J gene: TRBJ1-2; CDR3 protein: CASRQDYSGYTF; CDR3 DNA: TGTGCCAGCAGACAGGACTACTCTGGCTACACCTTC
clone size: many; V gene: TRBV6-4; D gene: TRBD2; J gene: TRBJ2-3; CDR3 protein: CASSDRPSGNTDTQYF; CDR3 DNA: TGTGCCAGCAGTGACAGGCCTAGCGGAAACACAGATACGCAGTATTTT
clone size: many; V gene: TRBV30; D gene: TRBD1; J gene: TRBJ2-2; CDR3 protein: CAWGTGGQTGELFF; CDR3 DNA: TGTGCCTGGGGGACAGGGGGCCAAACCGGGGAGCTGTTTTTT
clone size: .; V gene: TRBV9; D gene: .; J gene: TRBJ2-2; CDR3 protein: CASSVMSTGELFF; CDR3 DNA: TGTGCCAGCAGCGTAATGTCCACCGGGGAGCTATTTTTT
clone size: many; V gene: TRBV3-1; D gene: TRBD2; J gene: TRBJ2-2; CDR3 protein: CASSSTSFGELFF; CDR3 DNA: TGTGCCAGCAGCTCGACTAGCTTCGGGGAGCTGTTTTTT
clone size: many; V gene: TRBV20-1; D gene: .; J gene: TRBJ2-2; CDR3 protein: CSVKRQGNTGELFF; CDR3 DNA: TGCAGTGTAAAGAGGCAGGGTAACACCGGGGAGCTGTTTTTT
clone size: many; V gene: TRBV2; D gene: .; J gene: TRBJ1-1; CDR3 protein: CASRVDRGNTEAFF; CDR3 DNA: TGTGCCAGCAGGGTGGATCGGGGGAACACTGAAGCTTTCTTT
clone size: .; V gene: TRBV20-1; D gene: .; J gene: TRBJ2-3; CDR3 protein: CSARKAGDLDTQYF; CDR3 DNA: TGCAGTGCTAGAAAGGCCGGGGACTTGGATACGCAGTATTTT
clone size: .; V gene: TRBV5-5; D gene: .; J gene: TRBJ1-4; CDR3 protein: CASSTAVTGDEKLFF; CDR3 DNA: TGTGCCAGCAGCACCGCCGTGACAGGTGATGAAAAACTGTTTTTT
clone size: many; V gene: TRBV20-1; D gene: .; J gene: TRBJ2-1; CDR3 protein: CSVAGGKSYNEQFF; CDR3 DNA: TGCAGTGTTGCGGGCGGGAAATCCTACAATGAGCAGTTCTTC
clone size: few; V gene: TRBV6-1; D gene: TRBD2; J gene: TRBJ2-7; CDR3 protein: CATSRTSGVYDQYF; CDR3 DNA: TGTGCCACCTCGCGGACTAGCGGAGTATACGATCAGTACTTC
clone size: .; V gene: TRBV6-1; D gene: TRBD1; J gene: TRBJ1-5; CDR3 protein: CASRTGTGSQPQHF; CDR3 DNA: TGTGCCAGCAGGACCGGGACAGGCAGTCAGCCCCAGCATTTT
clone size: .; V gene: TRBV20-1; D gene: .; J gene: TRBJ2-2; CDR3 protein: CSAASEHNTGELFF; CDR3 DNA: TGCAGTGCGGCTAGCGAACACAACACCGGGGAGCTGTTTTTT